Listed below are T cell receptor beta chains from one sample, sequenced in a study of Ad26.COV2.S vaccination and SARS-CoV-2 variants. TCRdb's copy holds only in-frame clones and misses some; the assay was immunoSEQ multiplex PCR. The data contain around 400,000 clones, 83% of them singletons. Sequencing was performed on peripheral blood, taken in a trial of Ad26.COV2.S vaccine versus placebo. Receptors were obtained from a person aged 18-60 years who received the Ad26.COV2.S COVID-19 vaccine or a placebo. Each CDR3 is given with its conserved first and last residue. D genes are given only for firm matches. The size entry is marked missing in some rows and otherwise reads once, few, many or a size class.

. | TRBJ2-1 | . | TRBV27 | TGTGCCAGCACTCCTATGGGTGGGACGTACAATGAGCAGTTCTTC | CASTPMGGTYNEQFF
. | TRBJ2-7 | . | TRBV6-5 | TGTGCCAGCAGTTACTCGTCGCTAGCGCTTCCCTACGAGCAGTACTTC | CASSYSSLALPYEQYF
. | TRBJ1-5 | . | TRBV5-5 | TGTGCCAGCAGCCCGGAGGGGCCGGGGCCCCAGCATTTT | CASSPEGPGPQHF
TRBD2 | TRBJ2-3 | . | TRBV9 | TGTGCCAGCAGCGTAGCCCCCCCGGGACTAGGCGGAGATACGCAGTATTTT | CASSVAPPGLGGDTQYF
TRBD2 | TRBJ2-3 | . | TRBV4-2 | TGTGCCAGCAGCCAAGATACTAGCGGGGGGGACGCAGATACGCAGTATTTT | CASSQDTSGGDADTQYF
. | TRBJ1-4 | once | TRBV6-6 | TGTGCCAGCAGACCACGGGCCAATAATGAAAAACTGTTTTTT | CASRPRANNEKLFF
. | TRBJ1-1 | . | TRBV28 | TGTGCCAGCAGTTTAGGGCCGAACACTGAAGCTTTCTTT | CASSLGPNTEAFF
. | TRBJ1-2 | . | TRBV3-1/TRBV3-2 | TGTGCCAGCAGCCTGGGACGGAACTATGGCTACACCTTC | CASSLGRNYGYTF
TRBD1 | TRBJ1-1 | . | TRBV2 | TGTGCCAGCGGGGGACAGGTTAACACTGAAGCTTTCTTT | CASGGQVNTEAFF
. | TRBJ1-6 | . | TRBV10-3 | TGTGCCATCAGTGAGTGGGGGGCGGCCCCTAGGTCACCCCTCCACTTT | CAISEWGAAPRSPLHF
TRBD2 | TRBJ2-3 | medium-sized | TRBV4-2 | TGTGCCAGCAGCCAAGAAAAGGGACTAGGGGTAGATACGCAGTATTTT | CASSQEKGLGVDTQYF
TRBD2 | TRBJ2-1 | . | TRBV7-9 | TGTGCCAGCAGCTCCGGGACTAGCGGCTACAATGAGCAGTTCTTC | CASSSGTSGYNEQFF
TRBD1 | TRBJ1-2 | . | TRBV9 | TGTGCCAGCAGCGTAGATACAGGGGGCGATGGCTACACCTTC | CASSVDTGGDGYTF
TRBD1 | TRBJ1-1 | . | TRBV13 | TGTGCCAGCAGCATATCCCCCGGGACAGGGGGTACTGAAGCTTTCTTT | CASSISPGTGGTEAFF
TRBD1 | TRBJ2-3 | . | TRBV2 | TGTGCCAGCAGTGCCCAGGGGGTACGAGGGGATTTT | CASSAQGVRGDF
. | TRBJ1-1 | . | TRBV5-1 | TGCGCCAGCAGCTTGGGGTGGGGGGTTGGAACTGAAGCTTTCTTT | CASSLGWGVGTEAFF
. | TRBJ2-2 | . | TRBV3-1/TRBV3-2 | TGTGCCAGCAGCCAATCCATAGAATTCACCGGGGAGCTGTTTTTT | CASSQSIEFTGELFF
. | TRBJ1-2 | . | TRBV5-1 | TGCGCCAGCAGCCCCCCTACACAGGGATGGGGCTACACCTTC | CASSPPTQGWGYTF
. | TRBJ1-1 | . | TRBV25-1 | TGTGCCAGCAGTGAAATAGGGGGAGTTGATGAAGCTTTCTTT | CASSEIGGVDEAFF
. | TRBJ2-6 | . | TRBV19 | TGTGCCAGTAGTATAGCCCCCTCAGGGGCCGGGGCCAACGTCCTGACTTTC | CASSIAPSGAGANVLTF
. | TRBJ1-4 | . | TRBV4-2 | TGTGCCAGCAGCCAAGGGTTCAGCAGGCAAGGGGCTAATGAAAAACTGTTTTTT | CASSQGFSRQGANEKLFF
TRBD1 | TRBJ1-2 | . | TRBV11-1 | TGTGCCAGCAGCCTACGGACAGGGGATGGCTACACCTTC | CASSLRTGDGYTF
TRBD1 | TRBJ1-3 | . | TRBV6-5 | TGTGCCAGCAGACGGACAGGGCGAGGAAACACCATATATTTT | CASRRTGRGNTIYF
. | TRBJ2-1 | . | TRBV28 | TGTGCCAGCAGTCCTAGTGAACCGCCTCTAGCGAATGAGCAGTTCTTC | CASSPSEPPLANEQFF
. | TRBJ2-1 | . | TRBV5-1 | TGCGCCAGCAGCTTGGCCGGTGGAAACTCCTACAATGAGCAGTTCTTC | CASSLAGGNSYNEQFF
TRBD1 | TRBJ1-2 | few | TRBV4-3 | TGCGCCAGCAGCCAAGCCAGGGGGAGAGGGGTCGGTGGCTACACCTTC | CASSQARGRGVGGYTF
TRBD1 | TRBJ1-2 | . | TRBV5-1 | TGCGCCAGCAGCTTGGCGGGACAGGGGATCTATGGCTACACCTTC | CASSLAGQGIYGYTF
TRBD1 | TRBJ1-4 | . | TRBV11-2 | TGTGCCAGCAGCTTCGGACAGGGGGTTGAAAAACTGTTTTTT | CASSFGQGVEKLFF
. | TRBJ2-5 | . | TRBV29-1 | TGCAGCGTTGGCCTAGCCACGGAGACCCAGTACTTC | CSVGLATETQYF
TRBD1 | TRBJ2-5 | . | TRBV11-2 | TGTGCCAGCAGCTTGGACGCTTTCGGGACAGGGGGAGAGACCCAGTACTTC | CASSLDAFGTGGETQYF
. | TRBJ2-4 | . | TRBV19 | TGTGCCAGTAGTGTGCAGGGTGGCAAAAACATTCAGTACTTC | CASSVQGGKNIQYF
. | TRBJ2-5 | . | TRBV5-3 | TGTGCCAGAAGCTTGGTACAGCCCGCCGAGACCCAGTACTTC | CARSLVQPAETQYF
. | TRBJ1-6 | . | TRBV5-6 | TGTGCCAGCAGCCCCGTGAGTGCCACTTCACCCCTCCACTTT | CASSPVSATSPLHF
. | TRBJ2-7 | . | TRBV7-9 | TGTGCCAGCAGCTATGCCGGGGAAATGCAGTACTTC | CASSYAGEMQYF
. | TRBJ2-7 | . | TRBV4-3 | TGCGCCAGCAGCCAAGATGGGGGAAGCGAGCAGTACTTC | CASSQDGGSEQYF
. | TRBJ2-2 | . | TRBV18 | TGTGCCAGCTCACCAATACCCACCGGGGAGCTGTTTTTT | CASSPIPTGELFF
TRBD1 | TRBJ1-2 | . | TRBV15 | TGTGCCACCAGCAGTCGGCAGGGGGCGTCGCGCGGCTACACCTTC | CATSSRQGASRGYTF
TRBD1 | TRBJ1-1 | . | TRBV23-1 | TGCGCCAGCAGTCCTAGGGACAGGGTTGAGAAGACTGAAGCTTTCTTT | CASSPRDRVEKTEAFF
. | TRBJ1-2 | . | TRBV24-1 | TGTGCCACCAGGCGGACCGGGGAGGACGGCTACACCTTC | CATRRTGEDGYTF
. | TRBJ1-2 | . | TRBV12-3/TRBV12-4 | TGTGCCAGCAGTCGAGGACGGAACTATGGCTACACCTTC | CASSRGRNYGYTF
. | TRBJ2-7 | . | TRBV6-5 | TGTGCCAGCGTGATTAATCGGGGGCGTGAGCAGTACTTC | CASVINRGREQYF
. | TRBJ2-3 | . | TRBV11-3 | TGTGCCAGCAGCTTGGGCATGTCCACAGATACGCAGTATTTT | CASSLGMSTDTQYF
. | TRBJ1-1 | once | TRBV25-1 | TGTGCCAGCAAGTTGGGGTTTGAGACTGAAGCTTTCTTT | CASKLGFETEAFF
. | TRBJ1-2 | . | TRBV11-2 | TGTGCCAGCAGCTTAGTTATCCTCGGGGGCTACACCTTC | CASSLVILGGYTF
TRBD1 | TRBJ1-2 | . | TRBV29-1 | TGCAGCGTTGACAGGGGGTATGGCTACACCTTC | CSVDRGYGYTF
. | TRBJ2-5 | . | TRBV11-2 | TGTGCCAGCAGCTCGATACAGGGCCTCGCGAAGACCCAGTACTTC | CASSSIQGLAKTQYF
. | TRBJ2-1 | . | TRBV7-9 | TGTGCCAGCAGCGCCCGGGCCGGACCGGTGGAGCAGTTCTTC | CASSARAGPVEQFF